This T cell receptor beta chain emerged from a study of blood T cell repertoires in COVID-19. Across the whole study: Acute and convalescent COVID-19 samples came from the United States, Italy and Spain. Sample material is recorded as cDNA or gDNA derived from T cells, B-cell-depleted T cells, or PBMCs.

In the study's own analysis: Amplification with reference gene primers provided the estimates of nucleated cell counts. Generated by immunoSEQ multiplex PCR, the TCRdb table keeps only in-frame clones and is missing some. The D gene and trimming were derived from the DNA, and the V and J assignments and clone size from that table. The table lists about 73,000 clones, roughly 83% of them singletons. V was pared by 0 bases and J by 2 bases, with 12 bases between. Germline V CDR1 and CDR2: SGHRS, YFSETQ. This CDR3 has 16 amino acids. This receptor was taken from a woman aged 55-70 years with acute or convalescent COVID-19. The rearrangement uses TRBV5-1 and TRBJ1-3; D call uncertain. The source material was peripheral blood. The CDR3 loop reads CASSLVGSLAGNTIYF. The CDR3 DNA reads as TGCGCCAGCAGCTTGGTTGGTTCACTCGCTGGAAACACCATATATTTT.